A selection of T cell receptor beta chains follows, all from one sample in a study of blood T cell repertoires in COVID-19. The repertoire was sequenced with immunoSEQ multiplex PCR; TCRdb's copy has only in-frame clones and lacks some. Of around 300,000 clones listed, around 91% are singletons. Material for sequencing was PBMCs or T cells enriched from blood (not recorded which). The receptors stem from a woman in her late teens or twenties who had recovered from COVID-19. CDR3s include the opening cysteine and the closing phenylalanine or tryptophan. The D gene is left open where the match is weak. Rows may omit the clone size; those that give it use once, few, many or a size class.

clone size	V gene	J gene	D gene	CDR3 DNA	CDR3 protein
NA	TRBV19	TRBJ1-1	NA	TGTGCCAGTAGTCCACGAGGTGGCCCGAACACTGAAGCTTTCTTT	CASSPRGGPNTEAFF
NA	TRBV13	TRBJ2-5	TRBD2	TGTGCCAGCAGCTGCCTTCTTTGCGGGGGGTATCAAGAGACCCAGTACTTC	CASSCLLCGGYQETQYF
few	TRBV18	TRBJ1-2	NA	TGTGCCAGCTCCCTCGTAGACAGAGCCTATGGCTACACCTTC	CASSLVDRAYGYTF
NA	TRBV2	TRBJ2-2	NA	TGTGCCAGCAACCTAGGGGGAGGGCGCACCGGGGAGCTGTTTTTT	CASNLGGGRTGELFF
NA	TRBV4-1	TRBJ2-1	TRBD2	TGCGCCAGCAGCCGCGGACTAGCGGGGGTCCCCTACAATGAGCAGTTCTTC	CASSRGLAGVPYNEQFF
NA	TRBV7-9	TRBJ1-2	TRBD1	TGTGCCAGCAGCTCCGGACAGGGGCGAGATGGCTACACCTTC	CASSSGQGRDGYTF
NA	TRBV3-1/TRBV3-2	TRBJ1-6	NA	TGTGCCAGCAGCCAGACGAGCGGGGGGCGGTCACCCCTCCACTTT	CASSQTSGGRSPLHF
NA	TRBV28	TRBJ2-7	TRBD1	TGTGCCAGCAGCCCCAACGAGGGACAGGGATCCGAGCAGTACTTC	CASSPNEGQGSEQYF
NA	TRBV7-3	TRBJ1-1	TRBD1	TGTGCCAGCAGCCCCGGGACAGGGTCAATGGGGACTGAAGCTTTCTTT	CASSPGTGSMGTEAFF
NA	TRBV18	TRBJ1-4	TRBD1	TGTGCCAGCTCACCACCTGGACAGGCAACTAATGAAAAACTGTTTTTT	CASSPPGQATNEKLFF
NA	TRBV7-2	TRBJ2-1	TRBD1	TGTGCCATCGGCAGAGGGGGCGTATACAATGAGCAGTTCTTC	CAIGRGGVYNEQFF
NA	TRBV2	TRBJ2-3	TRBD1	TGTGCCAGCAGTGGGGGACAGGACAACACAGATACGCAGTATTTT	CASSGGQDNTDTQYF
NA	TRBV13	TRBJ1-2	NA	TGTGCCAGCAGCTTAGGAGGACTTGCGTATGGCTACACCTTC	CASSLGGLAYGYTF
NA	TRBV5-6	TRBJ2-3	TRBD2	TGTGCCAGCAGCCCAGTAGCGGGGGGCACAGATACGCAGTATTTT	CASSPVAGGTDTQYF
NA	TRBV9	TRBJ2-2	NA	TGTGCCAGCAGCGTCGTGGGAGGGGGCACCGGGGAGCTGTTTTTT	CASSVVGGGTGELFF
NA	TRBV24-1	TRBJ2-1	TRBD2	TGTGCCACCAGTGATTCGGGACTAGCGGCATACAATGAGCAGTTCTTC	CATSDSGLAAYNEQFF
few	TRBV9	TRBJ1-2	NA	TGTGCCAGCAGCGTAGAGGACAAACCTACCCTTAACTATGGCTACACCTTC	CASSVEDKPTLNYGYTF
NA	TRBV5-1	TRBJ2-5	TRBD2	TGCGCCAGCAGCTTCGGACTAGCGGGGGGTGGCGAGACCCAGTACTTC	CASSFGLAGGGETQYF
NA	TRBV28	TRBJ2-3	TRBD2	TGTGCCAGCAGTTTAGCCCCCCGGGGACTAGCGGACGAACGAGATACGCAGTATTTT	CASSLAPRGLADERDTQYF
NA	TRBV6-5	TRBJ1-6	TRBD1	TGTGCCAGCAGAAAACAGGGGGCCAATTCACCCCTCCACTTT	CASRKQGANSPLHF
NA	TRBV4-1	TRBJ1-5	NA	TGCGCCAGCAGCCAAGCCGAGACCGGGGAAAATAGCAATCAGCCCCAGCATTTT	CASSQAETGENSNQPQHF
NA	TRBV5-1	TRBJ2-5	NA	TGCGCCAGCTTCGCGGGGGCTGGCGAGACCCAGTACTTC	CASFAGAGETQYF
NA	TRBV27	TRBJ2-5	TRBD2	TGTGCCAGCAGTCGTGGTCCAGCGGGGGGAGAGACCCAGTACTTC	CASSRGPAGGETQYF
few	TRBV6-4	TRBJ2-3	NA	TGTGCCAGCAGTGACTCCGGCCTAGCTACAGATACGCAGTATTTT	CASSDSGLATDTQYF
NA	TRBV4-2	TRBJ1-2	NA	TGTGCCAGCAGCCGGTACAGGCTTGGGGAGGATGGCTACACCTTC	CASSRYRLGEDGYTF
NA	TRBV3-1/TRBV3-2	TRBJ2-5	TRBD2	TGTGCCAGCAGCCAAGATGGACTAGCGGGGGCCACGCAAGAGACCCAGTACTTC	CASSQDGLAGATQETQYF
NA	TRBV5-1	TRBJ2-3	TRBD2	TGCGCCAGCAGCCCCATAGGGACTAGCGGGGGGAGCACAGATACGCAGTATTTT	CASSPIGTSGGSTDTQYF
NA	TRBV25-1	TRBJ2-7	NA	TGTGCCAGCAGTGGCTACCCGATGACCTACGAGCAGTACTTC	CASSGYPMTYEQYF
NA	TRBV4-1	TRBJ2-1	TRBD2	TGCGCCAGCAGCCCCCAGCCTAGCGGGGGGGACAATGAGCAGTTCTTC	CASSPQPSGGDNEQFF
NA	TRBV2	TRBJ1-1	NA	TGTGCCAGCATGTCCAGTTTATTCACTGAAGCTTTCTTT	CASMSSLFTEAFF
once	TRBV13	TRBJ1-1	TRBD1	TGTGCCAGCAGCTGGGGGACAGTGAACACTGAAGCTTTCTTT	CASSWGTVNTEAFF
NA	TRBV18	TRBJ1-1	NA	TGTGCCAGCTCCGCAGTGCCAGGAGGGAACACTGAAGCTTTCTTT	CASSAVPGGNTEAFF
NA	TRBV19	TRBJ1-2	NA	TGTGCCAGTAGGGAGACAGTAATTAACTATGGCTACACCTTC	CASRETVINYGYTF
NA	TRBV15	TRBJ1-5	TRBD1	TGTGCCACCAGCAGAGATCAGGACAGGGGAGCGCCCCAGCATTTT	CATSRDQDRGAPQHF
NA	TRBV4-1	TRBJ1-6	TRBD1	TGCGCCAGCAGCCTTAAAGGACAGGTCCCGCTAGATTCACCCCTCCACTTT	CASSLKGQVPLDSPLHF
once	TRBV27	TRBJ1-4	TRBD1	TGTGCCAGCTACGGACAGGGTAACGAAAAACTGTTTTTT	CASYGQGNEKLFF
NA	TRBV7-6	TRBJ2-3	TRBD2	TGTGCCAGCAGCGCCGGACTAGGGAGGGACACAGATACGCAGTATTTT	CASSAGLGRDTDTQYF
NA	TRBV10-2	TRBJ1-1	NA	TGCGCCAGCAGTGAAGCGGGATTGATGGGGCGGGGAACTGAAGCTTTCTTT	CASSEAGLMGRGTEAFF
NA	TRBV5-5	TRBJ2-2	NA	TGTGCCAGCAGTGTACAGGGAGTTTTGCCCGGGGAGCTGTTTTTT	CASSVQGVLPGELFF
once	TRBV6-5	TRBJ2-3	TRBD2	TGTGCCAGCAGACTAGCGGGGGGGTTAAAAGATACGCAGTATTTT	CASRLAGGLKDTQYF
NA	TRBV2	TRBJ1-3	NA	TGTGCCAGCAGTGGCGGGATCTCTGGAAACACCATATATTTT	CASSGGISGNTIYF
NA	TRBV5-1	TRBJ1-5	TRBD1	TGCGCCAGCAGCTCCGGGACAGGGAGCAATCAGCCCCAGCATTTT	CASSSGTGSNQPQHF